The rows below give T cell receptor beta chains drawn from one sample of a study of Ad26.COV2.S vaccination and SARS-CoV-2 variants. Sequencing used immunoSEQ multiplex PCR; TCRdb keeps in-frame clones, though not all of them. Altogether about 390,000 clones are present, around nine tenths being singletons, with the ten largest covering approximately 3.7%. The source material was peripheral blood, sampled in a trial of Ad26.COV2.S vaccine versus placebo. The receptors derive from a person between 18 and 65 years old who received the Ad26.COV2.S COVID-19 vaccine or a placebo. The CDR3 runs from the conserved cysteine through the conserved F or W. Each record gives: V gene, J gene, CDR3 protein.

TRBV2	TRBJ2-3	CASRLAGGVDTQYF
TRBV7-9	TRBJ2-4	CASSLTPGLAKNIQYF
TRBV5-6	TRBJ2-7	CASSPGPGAHRIEQYF
TRBV15	TRBJ2-4	CATSRDAPIAKNIQYF
TRBV27	TRBJ2-7	CASSFGGLGEEQYF
TRBV29-1	TRBJ1-4	CSVEDPQANEKLFF
TRBV2	TRBJ2-1	CASGGGGVDEQFF
TRBV10-2	TRBJ2-2	CASSGLTRGTGELFF
TRBV2	TRBJ1-4	CASSAGQGNEKLFF
TRBV7-8	TRBJ2-2	CASSRDRSNTGELFF
TRBV7-9	TRBJ1-1	CASSYPPQGNTEAFF
TRBV14	TRBJ2-1	CASSLAGDEQFF
TRBV7-9	TRBJ2-3	CASSLEGPRPYF
TRBV27	TRBJ1-2	CASSADTSYYGYTF
TRBV19	TRBJ1-2	CASSPDRDGFYGYTF
TRBV7-2	TRBJ2-7	CASSLGPGGISYEQYF
TRBV10-2	TRBJ2-3	CASSERAGVADTQYF
TRBV2	TRBJ2-5	CASSAIPETQYF
TRBV5-8	TRBJ1-2	CASSAYRGRSLAYGYTF
TRBV5-4	TRBJ2-7	CASSLGLSEDYEQYF
TRBV7-8	TRBJ1-2	CASSLDRLYGYTF
TRBV4-1	TRBJ1-5	CASSQLDQPQHF
TRBV5-4	TRBJ1-1	CASSLQGFTEAFF
TRBV6-2/TRBV6-3	TRBJ1-6	CASSQGQGTIPPLHF
TRBV7-9	TRBJ1-1	CATRRGMNTEAFF
TRBV4-1	TRBJ1-2	CASSQVFPGNYGYTF
TRBV28	TRBJ1-2	CASSFGREGYGYTF
TRBV10-2	TRBJ2-4	CASSESGGGQAKNIQYF